A selection of T cell receptor beta chains follows, all from one sample in a study of blood T cell repertoires in COVID-19. Repertoires were generated with immunoSEQ multiplex PCR, while TCRdb's copy carries only in-frame clones and drops some. In the table there are tens of thousands of clones, almost 85% of which are singletons. Sample: peripheral blood. Source of these receptors: a woman of 80 years or more with acute or convalescent COVID-19. The CDR3 runs from the conserved cysteine through the conserved F or W. The order of the fields is clone size, V gene, J gene, D gene, CDR3 DNA, CDR3 protein. D genes are given only for firm matches. A row's size may be missing; if present it is once, few, many or a size class.

size: .; V: TRBV6-5; J: TRBJ2-2; D: TRBD1; DNA: TGTGCCAGCATAACAGGGGGCACCGGGGAGCTGTTTTTT; CDR3: CASITGGTGELFF
size: .; V: TRBV28; J: TRBJ1-5; D: TRBD1; DNA: TGTGCCAGCAGTTTATTGGACAGGGTAGGTGATAGCAATCAGCCCCAGCATTTT; CDR3: CASSLLDRVGDSNQPQHF
size: .; V: TRBV5-1; J: TRBJ2-3; D: TRBD2; DNA: TGCGCCAGCAGCTCGGGACTAGCGGATTTAACAGATACGCAGTATTTT; CDR3: CASSSGLADLTDTQYF
size: .; V: TRBV30; J: TRBJ1-5; D: TRBD1; DNA: TGTGCCTGGGGCAGGGGGCTTGGAAATAGCAATCAGCCCCAGCATTTT; CDR3: CAWGRGLGNSNQPQHF
size: .; V: TRBV28; J: TRBJ2-3; D: TRBD2; DNA: TGTGCCAGCAGTGATGCTAGCGGGGGATCAGATACGCAGTATTTT; CDR3: CASSDASGGSDTQYF
size: .; V: TRBV11-2; J: TRBJ2-7; D: .; DNA: TGTGCCAGCAGCAAACCCCAGGGCTCCTACGAGCAGTACTTC; CDR3: CASSKPQGSYEQYF
size: .; V: TRBV13; J: TRBJ2-7; D: .; DNA: TGTGCCAGCATGCGGGCGACTTTTTCGGACGAGCAGTACTTC; CDR3: CASMRATFSDEQYF
size: medium-sized; V: TRBV27; J: TRBJ2-2; D: TRBD2; DNA: TGTGCCAGCAACCGGGAGGGAGGCGGGGAGCTGTTTTTT; CDR3: CASNREGGGELFF
size: .; V: TRBV2; J: TRBJ2-2; D: .; DNA: TGTGCCAGCAGTGTGGGGCAGGGCCCGAACACCGGGGAGCTGTTTTTT; CDR3: CASSVGQGPNTGELFF
size: .; V: TRBV3-1/TRBV3-2; J: TRBJ2-1; D: .; DNA: TGTGCCAGCAGCCAAGATAAAGGGACAACCCTGGCCTCTTACAATGAGCAGTTCTTC; CDR3: CASSQDKGTTLASYNEQFF
size: .; V: TRBV11-3; J: TRBJ2-5; D: TRBD2; DNA: TGTGCCAGCAGCTCGGGACTAGCTGAAGAGACCCAGTACTTC; CDR3: CASSSGLAEETQYF
size: .; V: TRBV21-1; J: TRBJ1-3; D: .; DNA: TGTGCCAGCAGCAAAACCGCAGGGGACACCCTGGACTACACCATATATTTT; CDR3: CASSKTAGDTLDYTIYF
size: once; V: TRBV27; J: TRBJ1-5; D: .; DNA: TGTGCCAGCAGTTCCCCGGGAGGCAATCAGCCCCAGCATTTT; CDR3: CASSSPGGNQPQHF
size: once; V: TRBV12-3/TRBV12-4; J: TRBJ1-1; D: .; DNA: TGTGCCAGCAGTTTGAGAGCGAACACTGAAGCTTTCTTT; CDR3: CASSLRANTEAFF
size: .; V: TRBV18; J: TRBJ2-3; D: .; DNA: TGTGCCAGCTCACCTTTAAGGGGGGGAGCAAGCACAGATACGCAGTATTTT; CDR3: CASSPLRGGASTDTQYF
size: .; V: TRBV28; J: TRBJ2-5; D: .; DNA: TGTGCCAGCAGTTTCGGCACAGTGACCTCACGAGAGACCCAGTACTTC; CDR3: CASSFGTVTSRETQYF
size: few; V: TRBV11-2; J: TRBJ2-7; D: TRBD2; DNA: TGTGCCAGCAGCTCCCGGGGGGGGGTTCGTGGATACGAGCAGTACTTC; CDR3: CASSSRGGVRGYEQYF
size: .; V: TRBV11-1; J: TRBJ1-3; D: .; DNA: TGTGCCAGCAGCCACGACAGACGAAGCTCTGGAAACACCATATATTTT; CDR3: CASSHDRRSSGNTIYF
size: .; V: TRBV20-1; J: TRBJ1-1; D: .; DNA: TGCAGTGCTAGAGTGGGGGGGAAAGCTTTCTTT; CDR3: CSARVGGKAFF
size: once; V: TRBV3-1/TRBV3-2; J: TRBJ2-3; D: TRBD2; DNA: TGTGCCAGCAGTCTACTAGCGGGAGGGAGGAGAGATACGCAGTATTTT; CDR3: CASSLLAGGRRDTQYF
size: .; V: TRBV7-7; J: TRBJ2-1; D: TRBD2; DNA: TGTGCCAGCAGCTTGGTAGCGGGAGGTGAGCAGTTCTTC; CDR3: CASSLVAGGEQFF
size: .; V: TRBV12-3/TRBV12-4; J: TRBJ1-1; D: .; DNA: TGTGCCAGCAGTTTTAAGCTGAACACTGAAGCTTTCTTT; CDR3: CASSFKLNTEAFF
size: .; V: TRBV7-2; J: TRBJ2-3; D: TRBD2; DNA: TGTGCCAGCAGCTTATTGGCGGGGGGGGCATGGGATACGCAGTATTTT; CDR3: CASSLLAGGAWDTQYF
size: .; V: TRBV19; J: TRBJ1-6; D: .; DNA: TGTGCCAGTAGTATAGCGAATAGACAGGATAATTCACCCCTCCACTTT; CDR3: CASSIANRQDNSPLHF
size: .; V: TRBV27; J: TRBJ1-6; D: TRBD1; DNA: TGTGCCAGCAGTTTATATCGCCCGGCGACAGGGGGGAATTCACCCCTCCACTTT; CDR3: CASSLYRPATGGNSPLHF
size: .; V: TRBV7-2; J: TRBJ2-7; D: TRBD2; DNA: TGTGCCAGCAGCTTACTGCCAGCGGGGGGGAGGTCCGAGCAGTACTTC; CDR3: CASSLLPAGGRSEQYF
size: .; V: TRBV6-5; J: TRBJ2-7; D: TRBD2; DNA: TGTGCCAGCTCGACTAGCGGGAGCTACGAGCAGTACTTC; CDR3: CASSTSGSYEQYF
size: few; V: TRBV5-1; J: TRBJ2-7; D: .; DNA: TGCGCCAGCAGCTTGGCCCCGGACAGCTACGAGCAGTACTTC; CDR3: CASSLAPDSYEQYF
size: .; V: TRBV20-1; J: TRBJ2-5; D: .; DNA: TGCAGCCCTCATCCCGGGGAGACCCAGTACTTC; CDR3: CSPHPGETQYF
size: .; V: TRBV7-8; J: TRBJ1-1; D: .; DNA: TGTGCCAGCAGCCCCCGTCCGGAGGTAGCTTTCTTT; CDR3: CASSPRPEVAFF
size: few; V: TRBV5-1; J: TRBJ1-2; D: .; DNA: TGCGCCAGCAGCCCTCAGGGAGTCAGGGGCTATGGCTACACCTTC; CDR3: CASSPQGVRGYGYTF
size: once; V: TRBV5-6; J: TRBJ2-3; D: .; DNA: TGTGCCAGCAGCTTGGCCAACAGGGTTGCAGATACGCAGTATTTT; CDR3: CASSLANRVADTQYF
size: .; V: TRBV5-1; J: TRBJ2-5; D: TRBD2; DNA: TGCGCCAGCAGCGGACTAGCCACCCAAGAGACCCAGTACTTC; CDR3: CASSGLATQETQYF
size: few; V: TRBV5-1; J: TRBJ1-1; D: TRBD1; DNA: TGCGCCAGCAGCACCAACAGGGGGAACACTGAAGCTTTCTTT; CDR3: CASSTNRGNTEAFF
size: .; V: TRBV19; J: TRBJ1-3; D: .; DNA: TGTGCCAGTAGACCCGCCGGAACAGGGCCTGGAAACACCATATATTTT; CDR3: CASRPAGTGPGNTIYF
size: .; V: TRBV2; J: TRBJ1-2; D: TRBD1; DNA: TGTGCCAGCAGACTGGACAGGGGGCCCTATGGCTACACCTTC; CDR3: CASRLDRGPYGYTF
size: few; V: TRBV2; J: TRBJ2-5; D: TRBD2; DNA: TGTGCCAGCAGCAGCGGGGCCATTCAAGAGACCCAGTACTTC; CDR3: CASSSGAIQETQYF
size: once; V: TRBV10-2; J: TRBJ2-7; D: TRBD2; DNA: TGCGCCAGCAGGGCGGGGACTAGCGGGTACGAGCAGTACTTC; CDR3: CASRAGTSGYEQYF
size: .; V: TRBV30; J: TRBJ1-2; D: TRBD1; DNA: TGTGCCACGAGACAGGGAGGCTATGGCTACACCTTC; CDR3: CATRQGGYGYTF
size: .; V: TRBV7-9; J: TRBJ2-1; D: .; DNA: TGTGCCAGCAGCTTAGCGGGGCTAGAAGGGTCGGAGCAGTTCTTC; CDR3: CASSLAGLEGSEQFF
size: .; V: TRBV28; J: TRBJ1-3; D: .; DNA: TGTGCCAGCAGCACGGTGGCACAGAGCCTACCAGTATATTTT; CDR3: CASSTVAQSLPVYF